This T cell receptor beta chain was recovered during a study of blood T cell repertoires in COVID-19. Overall study: Donors in the United States, Italy and Spain gave samples during acute or convalescent COVID-19. T cells, B-cell-depleted T cells, or PBMCs provided the cDNA or gDNA that served as material.

Germline V gives CDR1 MNHEY, CDR2 SMNVEV (reference sequence). The CDR3 covers 15 residues. Losses at the gene ends were 5 bases for V and 6 bases for J; bases not matched to a gene: 9. In the original analysis: Reference gene primer amplification gave estimated nucleated cell counts. Generated by immunoSEQ multiplex PCR, the TCRdb table keeps only in-frame clones and is missing some. That table is the source of V, J and clone size, and D and trimming were worked out from the DNA. The repertoire consists of 170,000 or so clones, with 85% to 90% occurring once and the leading ten covering less than 3%.

The clonotype comes from a man aged 35 to 55 with active or convalescent COVID-19. The sample comprised peripheral blood. The rearrangement uses TRBV27 and TRBJ2-2, with 7 bases aligning to TRBD1. The CDR3 DNA follows: TGTGCCAGCAGTGGAGCCGGGACAGTGGCCGGGGAGCTGTTTTTT. Protein sequence: CASSGAGTVAGELFF.